Presented here are 15 T cell receptor beta chains from one specimen sequenced in a study of regulatory T cells in long-lasting Graves disease. The time point denotes: persistent/refractory GD, antithyroid drugs over 5 years with positive TRAb. From PBMCs, RNA was extracted and then used to make the TCR library. Combining iRepertoire HTBI primers with Arm-PCR of CDR3 regions, the authors built TCR beta libraries. TCRdb ran MiXCR on the multiplex PCR reads and lists one entry per CDR3 protein. The sample holds some 430,000 distinct CDR3 sequences, under 25% seen once. Sequencing was performed on peripheral blood mononuclear cells (PBMCs), taken when the disease was refractory, from a patient treated with antithyroid drugs. Source of these receptors: a female donor with Graves disease.

This clonotype was counted between two and nine times. The CDR3 here is CASSDGLAKAYEQYF. DNA for the CDR3: TGCGCCAGCAGCGACGGACTAGCGAAGGCCTACGAGCAGTACTTC. This chain uses TRBV5-1 with TRBJ2-7; the match to TRBD2 covers 9 bases. The V segment lost 4 bases and the J segment 2 bases; nucleotides outside the gene matches: 7. There are 15 residues in the CDR3. Looked up from germline, CDR1 is SGHRS and CDR2 is YFSETQ.

The chain carries TRBV20-1 and TRBJ1-5; 9 nucleotides align to TRBD1. V was clipped by 3 bases and J by 6 bases; unmatched bases: 6. The CDR3 contains 14 residues. The germline CDR1 and CDR2 sequences are DFQATT and SNEGSKA (reference sequence). In DNA, the CDR3 is TGCAGTGCTAGTACAGGGGGCGCAGGTCAGCCCCAGCATTTT. Translating gives CSASTGGAGQPQHF.

The chain combines TRBV30 with TRBJ1-2; D uncertain. This CDR3 is 12 amino acids long. Trimming stripped 5 bases from V and 7 bases from J, with 14 bases between. Looked up from germline, CDR1 is GTSNPN and CDR2 is SVGIG (reference sequence). In DNA, the CDR3 is TGTGCCTGGGACGGAGTACCGGGTGGCTACACCTTC. Encoded protein: CAWDGVPGGYTF.

This chain links TRBV24-1 with TRBJ2-2; perhaps TRBD2 as D (6 bases). The V and J ends lost 9 bases and 7 bases respectively, with 20 bases between them. CDR1 and CDR2 from the germline V gene are KGHDR and SFDVKD. This CDR3 is built from 15 residues. CDR3 protein: CATHLGGTLNGELFF. CDR3 DNA: TGTGCCACCCACCTGGGGGGAACGCTCAACGGGGAGCTGTTTTTT.

The CDR3 sequence: CAQSLGAETQYF. CDR3 nucleotides: TGTGCCCAGAGCCTAGGGGCAGAGACCCAGTACTTC. The rearrangement joins TRBV30 to TRBJ2-5; tentatively, D is TRBD1 (5 bases). The CDR3 is 12 amino acids. V lost 8 bases to trimming and J lost 4 bases, with 14 bases between them. Germline V gene sequence: CDR1 GTSNPN, CDR2 SVGIG (reference sequence). Drawing the rest from reference TRBV30 and TRBJ2-5, the complete variable domain is SQTIHQWPATLVQPVGSPLSLECTVEGTSNPNLYWYRQAAGRGLQLLFYSVGIGQISSEVPQNLSASRPQDRQFILSSKKLLLSDSGFYLCAQSLGAETQYFGPGTRLLVL.

This chain uses TRBV6-2 or TRBV6-3 with TRBJ2-7; no definite D call. Between the trimmed V and J ends, which lost 2 bases and 3 bases, there was a span of 11 bases. Looked up from germline, CDR1 is MNHEY and CDR2 is SVGEGT. The CDR3 consists of 14 residues. CDR3 nucleotides: TGTGCCAGCAGTTACGATGACACTAACTACGAGCAGTACTTC. Its translation is CASSYDDTNYEQYF.

This chain's CDR3 is CASSPDRGQDEKLFF. The CDR3, as DNA: TGTGCCAGCAGTCCGGACAGGGGGCAGGATGAAAAACTGTTTTTT. This chain connects TRBV12-3 or TRBV12-4 to TRBJ1-4, with TRBD1 matching over 11 bases. The CDR3 runs to 15 residues. Trimming took 5 bases from V and 6 from J; bases not matched to a gene: 5.

The chain recombines TRBV28 with TRBJ2-2; the D is unclear. Deletions cut 5 bases from V and 2 bases from J, with 12 bases between. This CDR3 has 15 amino acids. Germline-derived CDR1 and CDR2 are MDHEN and SYDVKM. CDR3 amino acids: CASSPIQSNTGELFF. The CDR3, as DNA: TGTGCCAGCAGTCCTATTCAGAGTAACACCGGGGAGCTGTTTTTT.

V usage is TRBV5-1 and J usage is TRBJ1-1, with TRBD1 as a possible D gene (5 bases). This CDR3 region has 13 residues. V was clipped by 5 bases and J by 3 bases, with 11 bases between them. Germline CDR1 reads SGHRS; CDR2 reads YFSETQ. The CDR3 coding sequence is TGCGCCAGCAGGCGACGGGGGGACACTGAAGCTTTCTTT. Its translation is CASRRRGDTEAFF.

In its sample, this clonotype was seen a few times. The J gene is TRBJ2-2, the V gene TRBV24-1, with 10 bases matching TRBD1. The CDR3 spans 16 residues. V trimming: 1 base; J trimming: 4 bases; junction bases outside the gene matches: 2. CDR1 and CDR2 (germline): KGHDR, SFDVKD. This CDR3 is CATSDFGTGVTGELFF. In DNA, the CDR3 is TGTGCCACCAGTGATTTCGGGACAGGGGTCACCGGGGAGCTGTTTTTT.

J is TRBJ2-7 and V is TRBV30; 8 nucleotides match TRBD2. This CDR3 contains 15 residues. The germline CDR1 and CDR2 sequences are GTSNPN and SVGIG (reference sequence). V shed 4 bases and J 3 bases; nucleotides not matched to a gene: 11. The DNA for the CDR3 is TGTGCCTGGACCCTCGGCGGGGGGTTACTCTACGAGCAGTACTTC. Its translation is CAWTLGGGLLYEQYF. The complete variable domain, with remaining parts taken from reference TRBV30 and TRBJ2-7, reads SQTIHQWPATLVQPVGSPLSLECTVEGTSNPNLYWYRQAAGRGLQLLFYSVGIGQISSEVPQNLSASRPQDRQFILSSKKLLLSDSGFYLCAWTLGGGLLYEQYFGPGTRLTVT.

This clonotype showed up many times. The chain joins TRBV2 to TRBJ1-6; no reliable D call. The V gene lost 6 bases and the J gene lost 0 bases, with 12 bases spanning the gap. Germline loops: CDR1 SNHLY, CDR2 FYNNEI. The CDR3 has 16 residues. In nucleotides, the CDR3 is TGTGCCAGCAGGGCGGACCGGAGCTCCTATAATTCACCCCTCCACTTT. This codes for CASRADRSSYNSPLHF.

The chain employs TRBV18 and TRBJ1-1; maybe TRBD1 (5 bases). Germline loops: CDR1 KGHSH, CDR2 LQKENI. Trimming left V 3 bases short and J 5 bases short, with 19 bases between. CDR3 size: 16 residues. CDR3 residues: CASSPPLVRGRTEAFF. The CDR3 nucleotides read TGTGCCAGCTCACCCCCTTTGGTAAGGGGACGTACTGAAGCTTTCTTT.

Details on this clonotype: A much larger clone sits a single nucleotide away, making a read error possible. V usage is TRBV5-1 and J usage is TRBJ2-4, with D hard to call. Germline values: CDR1 SGHRS, CDR2 YFSETQ. This CDR3 is 13 amino acids long. The CDR3 sequence: CASTLGSKNIQYF. CDR3 in DNA: TGCGCCAGCACCTTGGGGTCCAAAAACATTCAGTACTTC.

The chain carries TRBV2 and TRBJ2-1; D call uncertain. Germline values: CDR1 SNHLY, CDR2 FYNNEI. CDR3 size: 10 residues. Trimming shortened V by 6 bases and J by 15 bases, and 12 bases separated the two germline ends. CDR3 amino acids: CASRLAEWFF. The CDR3 nucleotides are TGTGCCAGCAGGTTGGCCGAGTGGTTCTTC. The full variable domain, in which reference TRBV2 and TRBJ2-1 provide the parts outside the CDR3, is EPEVTQTPSHQVTQMGQEVILRCVPISNHLYFYWYRQILGQKVEFLVSFYNNEISEKSEIFDDQFSVERPDGSNFTLKIRSTKLEDSAMYFCASRLAEWFFGPGTRLTVL.